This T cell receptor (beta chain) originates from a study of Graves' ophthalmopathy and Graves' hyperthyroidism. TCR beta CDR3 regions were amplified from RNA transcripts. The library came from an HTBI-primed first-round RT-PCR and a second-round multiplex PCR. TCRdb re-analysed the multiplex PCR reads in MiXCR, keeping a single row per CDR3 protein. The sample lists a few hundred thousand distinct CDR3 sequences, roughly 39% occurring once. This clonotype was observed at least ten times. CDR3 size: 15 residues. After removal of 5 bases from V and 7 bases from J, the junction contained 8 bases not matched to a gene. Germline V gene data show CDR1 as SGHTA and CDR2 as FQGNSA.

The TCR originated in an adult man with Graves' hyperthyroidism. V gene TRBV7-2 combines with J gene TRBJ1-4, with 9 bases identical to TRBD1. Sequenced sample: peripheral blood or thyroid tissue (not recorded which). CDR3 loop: CASSPTGGSGEKLFF. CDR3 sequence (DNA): TGTGCCAGCAGCCCGACAGGGGGTTCAGGTGAAAAACTGTTTTTT.